The 8 T cell receptor beta chains given below trace back to one sample, sequenced in a study of human T cells and chemical hapten exposure listed by TCRdb under 2021. Library preparation used 5' RACE. The listed sequencing device is Illumina MiSeq. TCRdb ran its own pipeline on the public reads, namely fastp trimming at Q25 and MiXCR clone calling, and kept in-frame beta chains. Each CDR3 protein gets just one entry, which takes the most common genes and DNA from the rows behind it. Within this sample are more than 60,000 distinct CDR3 sequences, with roughly 15% of them counted one time only. The top ten clonotypes cover around 7% of the sample. Total RNA was extracted from unfractionated whole blood that had been collected in Tempus Blood RNA tubes. Every receptor here comes from a female donor in good health.

The chain couples TRBV20-1 to TRBJ2-3; D is uncertain. Germline-derived CDR1 and CDR2 are DFQATT and SNEGSKA (reference sequence). The V end was cut by 1 base, the J end by 5 bases, with 19 bases between. The CDR3 has 16 residues. CDR3 bases: TGCAGTGCTAGAGGGAAGGTCTTCGACCCGAGAGATACGCAGTATTTT. Protein product: CSARGKVFDPRDTQYF.

CDR3 region: CAISAGNNYGYTF. Written as DNA, the CDR3 is TGTGCCATCAGCGCCGGGAATAACTATGGCTACACCTTC. The chain couples TRBV10-3 to TRBJ1-2; D ambiguous. The V end was cut by 6 bases, the J end by 1 base, with 9 bases between. Germline CDR1 ENHRY, CDR2 SYGVKD. This CDR3 contains 13 residues.

This chain joins TRBV5-1 and TRBJ2-7, with 12 bases identical to TRBD2. The CDR3 spans 14 residues. Trimming at V came to 7 bases and at J to 4 bases, leaving 6 bases not matched to a gene. The germline V gene has CDR1 SGHRS and CDR2 YFSETQ. CDR3 sequence reads: CASGSGLAGYEQYF. CDR3 nucleotide sequence: TGCGCCAGCGGGTCGGGACTAGCGGGTTACGAGCAGTACTTC.

The sample holds a few counts of this clonotype. The chain couples TRBV29-1 to TRBJ1-1; a possible D gene is TRBD1 (5 bases). The CDR3 sequence is 14 residues long. V lost 3 bases and J lost 5, with 16 bases in between. Germline lookup yields CDR1 SQVTM and CDR2 ANQGSEA. CDR3 DNA sequence: TGCAGCGTTGACGGAGGGTCAGGGAGTACTGAAGCTTTCTTT. This codes for CSVDGGSGSTEAFF.

The rearrangement joins TRBV3-1 to TRBJ1-1, with D possibly matching TRBD1 (5 bases). Per the germline V gene, CDR1 is LGHDT and CDR2 is YNNKEL (reference sequence). The CDR3 is 14 residues long. V was shortened by 4 bases and J by 5 bases, with 14 bases between the two germline ends. DNA of the CDR3: TGTGCCAGCAGCCCTTTTACGGGGCGGACTGAAGCTTTCTTT. This codes for CASSPFTGRTEAFF.

The chain joins TRBV5-1 to TRBJ2-1; 10 bases match TRBD2. Germline V gene lookup returns CDR1 SGHRS and CDR2 YFSETQ. J was trimmed by 2 bases and V by 4 bases; bases with no gene match: 3. The CDR3 is made up of 15 amino acids. CDR3 residues: CASSTSGTAYNEQFF. As DNA, the CDR3 is TGCGCCAGCAGCACTAGCGGGACCGCCTACAATGAGCAGTTCTTC.

This clonotype appeared a single time. The gene calls are TRBV6-2 or TRBV6-3 and TRBJ1-5; D possibly corresponds to TRBD1 (5 bases). V lost 5 bases and J lost 3, with 11 bases in between. Germline CDR1 and CDR2: MNHEY and SVGEGT. The CDR3 length is 14 residues. CDR3 sequence: CASSKTEANQPQHF. As DNA, the CDR3 is TGTGCCAGCAGTAAGACAGAGGCCAATCAGCCCCAGCATTTT.

The table lists this clonotype with a few counts. This sequence joins TRBV6-1 and TRBJ1-1, with D unresolved. Germline lookup yields CDR1 MNHNS and CDR2 SASEGT. The CDR3 totals 14 residues. With 4 bases removed from V and 1 base from J, the gap between germline ends came to 10 bases. The CDR3 region is CASSVGLSNTEAFF. The CDR3 coding sequence is TGTGCCAGCAGTGTTGGGTTATCGAACACTGAAGCTTTCTTT.